This T cell receptor (beta chain) originates from a study of cytomegalovirus exposure and HLA in healthy donors. Study-level information: The early release's HLA-typed donors yielded approximately 85 million unique TCRs. Study-level results: It was shown in a later analysis that HLA-associated TCR beta chains were more clonally expanded than other, equally common chains.

About this clone: Antigen specificity is unknown.

In the PCR, 60 Vbeta and 13 Jbeta primers were used. Sequencing used immunoSEQ multiplex PCR; TCRdb keeps in-frame clones, though not all of them. The repertoire holds 130,000 or so clones, with around three quarters as singletons. At collection, donors were nominally healthy, but unrecorded immune exposures were probable. Trimming cost V 1 base and J 0 bases; bases outside gene matches: 11. This CDR3 contains 18 residues. The germline V gene encodes CDR1 KGHSH and CDR2 LQKENI. The clonotype comes from a man younger than 45 in good health and CMV-seronegative. The chain uses TRBV18 and TRBJ2-7; 8 nucleotides align to TRBD2. The sample taken for sequencing was PBMCs. The CDR3 DNA follows: TGTGCCAGCTCACCACTACGAAGGACGGGAGGGCCCTCCTACGAGCAGTACTTC. It specifies CASSPLRRTGGPSYEQYF.